One sample yielded the 30 T cell receptor beta chains listed below, sequenced in a study of blood T cell repertoires in COVID-19. This table comes from immunoSEQ multiplex PCR, and its TCRdb copy is limited to in-frame clones, with some not included. The sample records under 200,000 clones, over 80% being singletons. Sequenced material: PBMCs or T cells enriched from blood (not recorded which). All receptors derive from a woman aged 55-70 years who had recovered from COVID-19.

This clone was detected once. This chain links TRBV10-1 with TRBJ2-4; 8 bases match TRBD2. The CDR3 is 15 amino acids. The V gene's germline CDR1 is WNHNN and CDR2 SYGVQD (reference sequence). V was pared by 3 bases and J by 9 bases, with 10 bases of the junction left unmatched. The CDR3 nucleotides read TGCGCCAGCAGTGAAGGAGGGGCGGGGGGCGCCATTCAGTACTTC. Translation gives CASSEGGAGGAIQYF.

A single count supports this clone. The chain employs TRBV28 and TRBJ1-5, with 8 bases matching TRBD1. CDR1 and CDR2 from the germline V gene are MDHEN and SYDVKM. The V gene end was trimmed by 2 bases and the J gene end by 4 bases; junction bases not matched to a gene: 4. The CDR3 contains 15 residues. The CDR3 sequence is CASSLQGAFNQPQHF. In nucleotides, the CDR3 is TGTGCCAGCAGTTTACAGGGGGCCTTTAATCAGCCCCAGCATTTT.

This clone turned up a few times. V and J are TRBV25-1 and TRBJ1-1; 9 bases fit TRBD1. Germline V gene sequence: CDR1 MGHDK, CDR2 SYGVNS. The CDR3 is made up of 13 amino acids. Germline trimming cut 6 bases from V and 6 bases from J; bases unmatched to any gene: 5. CDR3 sequence reads: CASSGTGRSEAFF. In nucleotides, the CDR3 is TGTGCCAGCAGCGGGACAGGGAGGTCTGAAGCTTTCTTT.

This clone has a single count. Here the CDR3 DNA reads TGTGCCAGCAGCGCAGGCAGGGGAAGTACAGATACGCAGTATTTT. The encoded protein is CASSAGRGSTDTQYF. This chain uses TRBV9 with TRBJ2-3; TRBD1 might be the D (6 bases). The CDR3 sequence is 15 residues long. The V gene's germline CDR1 is SGDLS and CDR2 YYNGEE. Deletions cut 3 bases from V and 3 bases from J, with 14 bases between.

V and J are TRBV11-1 and TRBJ1-1; D ambiguous. Trimming took 8 bases from V and 11 from J, leaving 6 bases between them. This CDR3 spans 8 amino acids. Looked up from germline, CDR1 is SGHAT and CDR2 is FQDESV (reference sequence). The CDR3 is CASSVAFF. CDR3 in DNA: TGTGCCAGCTCCGTGGCTTTCTTT.

The chain has TRBV10-3 and TRBJ2-1, with 7 bases that match TRBD2. Per the germline V gene, CDR1 is ENHRY and CDR2 is SYGVKD. CDR3 length: 18 amino acids. V gave up 3 bases and J gave up 7 bases; unmatched junction bases: 18. The CDR3 region has the DNA TGTGCCATCAGTGATGGCCCCCGGAGCGGGATAAGTAGTAATGAGCAGTTCTTC. The encoded protein is CAISDGPRSGISSNEQFF.

V gene TRBV18 combines with J gene TRBJ1-1, with a possible D match to TRBD1 (5 bases). With 10 bases removed from V and 1 base from J, the gap between germline ends came to 16 bases. Germline values: CDR1 KGHSH, CDR2 LQKENI. The length of the CDR3 is 14 residues. The CDR3 nucleotides read TGTGCCACCCAAGAGCGGGGCGCGAACACTGAAGCTTTCTTT. Its protein is CATQERGANTEAFF.

V gene TRBV5-6 combines with J gene TRBJ2-3; D not certain. The V end lost 0 bases, the J end lost 2 bases, and 7 bases lay between the germline ends. The CDR3 is 14 amino acids. From germline, CDR1 is SGHDT and CDR2 YYEEEE. This CDR3 is CASSLGSYTDTQYF. In DNA form, the CDR3 reads TGTGCCAGCAGCTTGGGGAGTTACACAGATACGCAGTATTTT.

V is TRBV7-9 and J is TRBJ2-5, with a possible D match to TRBD1 (5 bases). Germline CDR1 reads SEHNR; CDR2 reads FQNEAQ (reference sequence). Trimming left V 1 base short and J 4 bases short, with 16 bases between. The CDR3 contains 16 residues. The CDR3 sequence is CASSLGGRVYGETQYF. CDR3 DNA: TGTGCCAGCAGCTTAGGGGGCAGGGTTTACGGAGAGACCCAGTACTTC.

The chain employs TRBV20-1 and TRBJ2-3; 9 bases match TRBD2. Germline V CDR1 and CDR2: DFQATT, SNEGSKA (reference sequence). With V trimmed by 3 bases and J by 3 bases, 10 bases remained unmatched. The CDR3 covers 16 residues. CDR3 nucleotide sequence: TGCAGTGCTAGTTCCCCGACTAGCGGAATTACAGATACGCAGTATTTT. The encoded protein is CSASSPTSGITDTQYF.

This chain uses TRBV30 with TRBJ1-2, with D uncertain. The CDR3 totals 13 residues. V lost 3 bases to trimming and J lost 8 bases, with 16 bases between them. From germline, CDR1 is GTSNPN and CDR2 SVGIG (reference sequence). The CDR3 reads CAWRSERSGGYTF. CDR3 coding DNA: TGTGCCTGGAGGTCTGAAAGGAGCGGCGGCTACACCTTC.

V and J are TRBV5-1 and TRBJ2-2; perhaps TRBD1 as D (5 bases). From germline, CDR1 is SGHRS and CDR2 YFSETQ. V was clipped by 2 bases and J by 4 bases, with 9 bases between them. The CDR3 sequence is 14 residues long. CDR3 loop: CASSFQGSTGELFF. Here the CDR3 DNA reads TGCGCCAGCAGCTTCCAGGGTAGCACCGGGGAGCTGTTTTTT.

On this clone itself: Other DNA variants within this sample encode the same CDR3. The chain is built from TRBV18 and TRBJ2-1; 9 bases are shared with TRBD1. The germline gives CDR1 KGHSH, CDR2 LQKENI. V was clipped by 3 bases and J by 6 bases; unmatched bases: 9. The length of the CDR3 is 16 residues. The CDR3 is CASSPYRDRVGNEQFF. CDR3 nucleotide sequence: TGTGCCAGCTCACCTTACAGGGACAGGGTAGGCAATGAGCAGTTCTTC.

This CDR3 is CAWRPGTGARGEKLFF. Here the CDR3 DNA reads TGTGCCTGGAGACCCGGGACAGGGGCCCGCGGTGAAAAACTGTTTTTT. This sequence joins TRBV30 and TRBJ1-4; 10 positions agree with TRBD1. Germline CDR1 and CDR2: GTSNPN and SVGIG (reference sequence). This CDR3 region has 16 residues. With 3 bases clipped from V and 7 bases from J, the junction kept 11 bases outside the gene matches.

The V and J genes are TRBV27 and TRBJ1-2, with 10 bases identical to TRBD1. J gave up 3 bases and V 6 bases, and 7 bases lay outside the gene matches. Germline assignment: CDR1 MNHEY and CDR2 SMNVEV (reference sequence). The CDR3 runs 15 residues. CDR3 DNA: TGTGCCAGCAGCCGACAGGGGGCCCCTTACTATGGCTACACCTTC. This translates into CASSRQGAPYYGYTF.

The chain combines TRBV6-1 with TRBJ1-1, with TRBD1 as a possible D gene (5 bases). Germline CDR1 MNHNS, CDR2 SASEGT. The V gene lost 2 bases and the J gene lost 2 bases, with 12 bases spanning the gap. The CDR3 runs 15 residues. CDR3 protein: CASSEQGGFNTEAFF. In nucleotides, the CDR3 is TGTGCCAGCAGTGAACAGGGCGGATTTAACACTGAAGCTTTCTTT.

This clone was seen a few times. The rearrangement joins TRBV5-1 to TRBJ1-4; D unresolved. The germline V gene has CDR1 SGHRS and CDR2 YFSETQ. The V end was cut by 3 bases, the J end by 0 bases, with 6 bases between. This CDR3 region has 14 residues. The CDR3 DNA reads as TGCGCCAGCAGCTCAGGCGCAACTAATGAAAAACTGTTTTTT. Its protein is CASSSGATNEKLFF.

The chain joins TRBV7-8 to TRBJ2-7, with 12 bases aligning to TRBD2. Per the germline V gene, CDR1 is SGHVS and CDR2 is FQNEAQ. J was trimmed by 2 bases and V by 1 base; bases with no gene match: 3. The CDR3 has 16 residues. CDR3 sequence (DNA): TGTGCCAGCAGCTTAGGACTAGCGGGGGCCACCTACGAGCAGTACTTC. This sequence encodes CASSLGLAGATYEQYF.

J is TRBJ1-1 and V is TRBV6-5; TRBD1 matches 7 bases. The CDR3 has 13 amino acids. Germline CDR1 reads MNHEY; CDR2 reads SVGAGI. The trim removed 1 base at V and 6 bases at J, leaving 2 bases unmatched. CDR3 bases: TGTGCCAGCAGTTACTTAGGGGGCTCTGAAGCTTTCTTT. It translates to CASSYLGGSEAFF.

The sample holds one count of this clone. This is likely a read error, given that the CDR3 carries no conserved phenylalanine or tryptophan at its end. The DNA is omitted, as the CDR3 cannot be located on it reliably, and the CDR3 follows TCRdb's listing. This chain links TRBV28 with TRBJ1-1. Germline CDR1 reads MDHEN; CDR2 reads SYDVKM. 15 amino acids form the CDR3, both terminal residues included. The CDR3 sequence is CASSSAQRDSPSALG.

This chain joins TRBV7-9 and TRBJ1-1; D remains unclear. The germline gives CDR1 SEHNR, CDR2 FQNEAQ (reference sequence). The V end lost 2 bases, the J end lost 2 bases, and 9 bases lay between the germline ends. The CDR3 spans 14 residues. CDR3 nucleotides: TGTGCCAGCAGCTTATTTCGGGAAAACACTGAAGCTTTCTTT. It translates to CASSLFRENTEAFF.

V usage is TRBV4-2 and J usage is TRBJ2-1, with 10 bases aligning to TRBD2. This CDR3 is built from 16 residues. J lost 0 bases, V lost 2 bases, and 1 base had no gene match. Germline CDR1 LGHNA, CDR2 YNFKEQ. CDR3 nucleotide sequence: TGTGCCAGCAGCCAACTAGCGGGGGCCTCCTACAATGAGCAGTTCTTC. Its translation: CASSQLAGASYNEQFF.

The chain employs TRBV5-1 and TRBJ2-1; 12 bases align to TRBD2. After removal of 2 bases from V and 9 bases from J, the junction contained 6 bases not matched to a gene. CDR1 SGHRS and CDR2 YFSETQ come from the germline V gene. This CDR3 has 15 amino acids. In DNA, the CDR3 is TGCGCCAGCAGCTTTGCGACTAGCGGGAGCGGTGAGCAGTTCTTC. Amino acids: CASSFATSGSGEQFF.

This clone was seen only once. The rearrangement links TRBV6-5 to TRBJ2-5, with TRBD1 matching over 8 bases. Trimming removed 7 bases from V and 3 bases from J; junction bases left unmatched: 4. CDR1 is MNHEY and CDR2 is SVGAGI in the germline V gene. There are 13 residues in the CDR3. The CDR3 loop reads CASTSGQEETQYF. Written as DNA, the CDR3 is TGTGCCAGCACTTCGGGACAGGAAGAGACCCAGTACTTC.

About this clone: One end of the junction varies from germline; a read error may be responsible. This chain connects TRBV12-5 to TRBJ1-1, with D unclear. CDR3 length equals 12 residues. In germline, CDR1 is LGHNT, CDR2 FRNRAP. The CDR3 loop is CASGLVIPDLNF. CDR3 in DNA: TGTGCTAGTGGTTTGGTAATCCCGGACTTGAACTTT.

V is TRBV24-1 and J is TRBJ2-3; unclear D gene. Trimming stripped 2 bases from V and 7 bases from J, with 12 bases between. Germline values: CDR1 KGHDR, CDR2 SFDVKD. The CDR3 loop spans 14 amino acids. CDR3 protein: CATSDSRIPNTQYF. The CDR3 nucleotides read TGTGCCACCAGTGATTCCAGGATCCCAAATACGCAGTATTTT.

The chain is built from TRBV30 and TRBJ1-3, with TRBD1 as a possible D gene (5 bases). In germline, CDR1 is GTSNPN, CDR2 SVGIG (reference sequence). The germline V and J ends were trimmed by 7 bases and 2 bases, with 18 bases remaining between them. The CDR3 covers 15 residues. The CDR3 is CASQKRGEAGNTIYF. Here the CDR3 DNA reads TGTGCCTCCCAGAAGCGAGGGGAGGCTGGAAACACCATATATTTT.

J is TRBJ2-2 and V is TRBV19; D uncertain. This CDR3 has 14 residues. Germline V lookup: CDR1 LNHDA, CDR2 SQIVND (reference sequence). V shed 7 bases and J shed 6 bases, with 15 bases lying between them. The CDR3 region has the DNA TGTGCCAGTAAAGGTCAGGTGGGCTCCGGGGAGCTGTTTTTT. Translation gives CASKGQVGSGELFF.

The chain uses TRBV19 and TRBJ2-7, with TRBD1 as a possible D gene (5 bases). This CDR3 contains 13 residues. The V end lost 3 bases, the J end lost 2 bases, and 8 bases lay between the germline ends. Looked up from germline, CDR1 is LNHDA and CDR2 is SQIVND (reference sequence). This chain's CDR3 is CASSISRAYEQYF. The CDR3 nucleotides are TGTGCCAGTAGTATTTCCAGGGCCTACGAGCAGTACTTC.

This clone was observed many times. The chain combines TRBV5-1 with TRBJ2-1; 8 bases are shared with TRBD2. The germline gives CDR1 SGHRS, CDR2 YFSETQ. The CDR3 runs to 18 residues. Trimming cost V 2 bases and J 0 bases; bases outside gene matches: 10. The CDR3 DNA sequence: TGCGCCAGCAGCTTCCTCACTAGCGGTCAAAGCTCCTACAATGAGCAGTTCTTC. It encodes CASSFLTSGQSSYNEQFF.